This T cell receptor beta chain was sequenced during a study of Graves' ophthalmopathy and Graves' hyperthyroidism. Whole-study results and caveats: Blood also harbored most expanded thyroid clonotypes above 0.001 frequency. A classifier, a 13-signature model, separated ophthalmopathy from stable hyperthyroidism with 85% to 90% sensitivity and approximately 81% specificity.

Hyperthyroidism patients were newly diagnosed, ill under 2 months, and aged 18 to 65 years. Researchers turned away patients with other autoimmune diseases, uncontrolled infections, pregnancy or lactation. Trimming pared 8 bases from V and 0 bases from J, leaving 10 bases between. In germline, CDR1 is ENHRY, CDR2 SYGVKD. This CDR3 is built from 13 residues. Transcripts of RNA were the source for amplifying TCR beta CDR3 regions. The library came from an HTBI-primed first-round RT-PCR and a second-round multiplex PCR. MiXCR, run by TCRdb on the multiplex PCR reads, gives a single entry per CDR3 protein. This sample has around 1,000,000 distinct CDR3 sequences, with about two fifths found just once. Regarding this clonotype: Its cognate antigen is unknown.

This TCR was sampled from an adult man with Graves' hyperthyroidism. The specimen sequenced was peripheral blood or thyroid tissue (not recorded which). The chain employs TRBV10-3 and TRBJ1-1; D gene unclear. The CDR3 DNA is TGTGCCATCGGAACAGAGATGAACACTGAAGCTTTCTTT. Its translation is CAIGTEMNTEAFF.